Shown below are 22 T cell receptor beta chains from a single sample sequenced in a study of control samples from healthy donors and cancer patients. Method: immunoSEQ multiplex PCR; TCRdb's copy keeps in-frame clones and lacks some. The sample carries more than 70,000 clones, approximately 90% recorded once. Input material: blood. All receptors come from a woman younger than 45 in good health.

The chain recombines TRBV27 with TRBJ1-4; D call uncertain. The CDR3 runs 15 residues. Trimming left V 2 bases short and J 7 bases short, with 14 bases between. The germline V gene has CDR1 MNHEY and CDR2 SMNVEV (reference sequence). The CDR3 DNA sequence: TGTGCCAGCAGTTTAGTGTGGGGTTCGGGTGAAAAACTGTTTTTT. It encodes CASSLVWGSGEKLFF.

For the CDR3, the DNA is TGTGCCAGCAGCCCTCCGGGACAGGGGGATGTGGATGAGCAGTTCTTC. Its translation: CASSPPGQGDVDEQFF. The chain employs TRBV4-2 and TRBJ2-1, with TRBD1 matching 11 bases. V lost 4 bases to trimming and J lost 8 bases; unmatched junction nucleotides: 10. Looked up from germline, CDR1 is LGHNA and CDR2 is YNFKEQ. There are 16 residues in the CDR3.

The chain carries TRBV30 and TRBJ1-4; D call uncertain. CDR1 is GTSNPN, CDR2 SVGIG, per germline (reference sequence). This CDR3 has 17 residues. Trimming removed 5 bases from V and 0 bases from J, with 19 bases in between. CDR3 sequence (DNA): TGTGCCTGGGGTGCCTCGTACAGTAGTGCAACTAATGAAAAACTGTTTTTT. Amino acid sequence: CAWGASYSSATNEKLFF.

The sample holds a few counts of this clone. V gene TRBV29-1 combines with J gene TRBJ1-1; D possibly corresponds to TRBD1 (6 bases). CDR3 length: 14 residues. In germline, CDR1 is SQVTM, CDR2 ANQGSEA. Trimming cost V 6 bases and J 7 bases, with 21 bases left between them. As DNA, the CDR3 is TGCAGCGTCCCCTGGGGACAATACCCACATGAAGCTTTCTTT. It is translated as CSVPWGQYPHEAFF.

The chain is built from TRBV29-1 and TRBJ1-1, with D maybe TRBD1 (5 bases). V lost 5 bases, J lost 10 bases, and 11 bases lay in between. Germline-derived CDR1 and CDR2 are SQVTM and ANQGSEA. There are 10 residues in the CDR3. CDR3 bases: TGCAGCGTTCTGACAAGGGGAGCTTTCTTT. Protein sequence: CSVLTRGAFF.

This chain connects TRBV27 to TRBJ2-3; 14 nucleotides match TRBD2. The germline V gene encodes CDR1 MNHEY and CDR2 SMNVEV (reference sequence). J was trimmed by 4 bases and V by 5 bases; bases with no gene match: 14. The length of the CDR3 is 19 residues. CDR3 DNA sequence: TGTGCCAGCAGTCGTCAACCGGGACTAGCGGGAGTTATGGCAGATACGCAGTATTTT. This gives the protein CASSRQPGLAGVMADTQYF.

This sequence joins TRBV19 and TRBJ1-1; the D is unclear. Germline V lookup: CDR1 LNHDA, CDR2 SQIVND (reference sequence). Trimming left V 5 bases short and J 4 bases short, with 11 bases between. This CDR3 has 13 residues. This CDR3 is CASSPRSGTEAFF. CDR3 coding DNA: TGTGCCAGTAGTCCCAGGAGTGGCACTGAAGCTTTCTTT.

The J gene is TRBJ1-3, the V gene TRBV7-2; TRBD1 might be the D (5 bases). CDR3 size: 14 residues. V gave up 3 bases and J gave up 2 bases, with 8 bases separating them. Germline V gene lookup returns CDR1 SGHTA and CDR2 FQGNSA. The CDR3 nucleotides read TGTGCCAGCAGCTTGAAAGGGGCTGGAAACACCATATATTTT. This translates into CASSLKGAGNTIYF.

This rearrangement joins TRBV28 to TRBJ1-5; weak D call: TRBD1 (5 bases). V dropped 6 bases and J dropped 2 bases, with 11 bases sitting between them. There are 14 residues in the CDR3. Germline CDR1 is MDHEN and CDR2 is SYDVKM. The CDR3 here is CASSLDRGNQPQHF. CDR3 bases: TGTGCCAGCAGCCTTGACAGAGGCAATCAGCCCCAGCATTTT.

The chain links TRBV6-5 to TRBJ1-3, with 11 bases matching TRBD1. Germline V gene data show CDR1 as MNHEY and CDR2 as SVGAGI. This CDR3 contains 15 residues. Unmatched junction bases numbered 6, after V lost 7 bases and J lost 4 bases. Written as DNA, the CDR3 is TGTGCCAGCACCCGGGACAGGGGGTTAGGAAACACCATATATTTT. Amino acid sequence: CASTRDRGLGNTIYF.

This chain uses TRBV2 with TRBJ1-6; D gene ambiguous. This CDR3 has 14 amino acids. Trimming removed 8 bases at V and 9 bases at J, with 17 bases between. The germline V gene has CDR1 SNHLY and CDR2 FYNNEI. Here the CDR3 DNA reads TGTGCCAGCGGCGGGGTGACCCCAGGTTCACCCCTCCACTTT. Its protein is CASGGVTPGSPLHF.

V and J are TRBV6-5 and TRBJ1-2; D unresolved. The CDR3 is 12 residues long. Trimming removed 5 bases from V and 9 bases from J, with 13 bases in between. Germline-derived CDR1 and CDR2 are MNHEY and SVGAGI. CDR3 nucleotides: TGTGCCAGCAGTCTCCAGCGGACCAGCTACACCTTC. This codes for CASSLQRTSYTF.

This chain connects TRBV5-5 to TRBJ1-6, with TRBD1 identical over 9 bases. V lost 4 bases and J lost 7; bases outside the gene matches: 6. The germline gives CDR1 SGHKS, CDR2 YYEKEE (reference sequence). This CDR3 contains 15 residues. CDR3 residues: CASSEDRGWNSPLHF. The CDR3 DNA sequence: TGTGCCAGCAGCGAGGACAGGGGATGGAATTCACCCCTCCACTTT.

The chain combines TRBV7-9 with TRBJ2-2; D is unclear. Germline V gene lookup returns CDR1 SEHNR and CDR2 FQNEAQ (reference sequence). The CDR3 covers 14 residues. The ends were cut back, 5 bases at V and 6 bases at J, with 13 bases in the middle. The CDR3 region is CASSAGPGPGELFF. Here the CDR3 DNA reads TGTGCCAGCAGCGCCGGTCCCGGACCCGGGGAGCTGTTTTTT. Supplemented by reference TRBV7-9 and TRBJ2-2, the full variable domain reads DTGVSQNPRHKITKRGQNVTFRCDPISEHNRLYWYRQTLGQGPEFLTYFQNEAQLEKSRLLSDRFSAERPKGSFSTLEIQRTEQGDSAMYLCASSAGPGPGELFFGEGSRLTVL.

This chain uses TRBV5-1 with TRBJ2-1; D possibly matches TRBD1 or TRBD2 (5 bases each). Germline loops: CDR1 SGHRS, CDR2 YFSETQ. The V and J ends lost 0 bases and 5 bases respectively, with 18 bases between them. The CDR3 totals 17 residues. This CDR3 is CASSLDTPGRFDNEQFF. DNA for the CDR3: TGCGCCAGCAGCTTGGACACTCCGGGACGGTTCGACAATGAGCAGTTCTTC.

The gene calls are TRBV12-5 and TRBJ1-1; D is ambiguous. There are 11 residues in the CDR3. The germline gives CDR1 LGHNT, CDR2 FRNRAP. V shed 2 bases and J shed 6 bases, with 4 bases lying between them. CDR3 DNA sequence: TGTGCTAGTGGTTTGTGGTCTGAAGCTTTCTTT. Translation gives CASGLWSEAFF.

This clone has a single count. The chain joins TRBV6-1 to TRBJ1-1, with D unclear. This CDR3 has 13 amino acids. Germline loops: CDR1 MNHNS, CDR2 SASEGT. V was trimmed by 4 bases and J by 1 base, leaving 7 bases between them. Written as DNA, the CDR3 is TGTGCCAGCAGTGGGGCGGAGAACACTGAAGCTTTCTTT. It encodes CASSGAENTEAFF.

The CDR3 here is CASSNGQGRTRSEAFF. In nucleotides, the CDR3 is TGTGCCAGTAGTAACGGACAGGGCCGAACTAGGTCTGAAGCTTTCTTT. The chain carries TRBV19 and TRBJ1-1; 8 bases are shared with TRBD1. The CDR3 is made up of 16 amino acids. CDR1 and CDR2 (germline): LNHDA, SQIVND (reference sequence). Trimming cost V 4 bases and J 6 bases; bases outside gene matches: 13. The variable domain in full, completed from reference TRBV19 and TRBJ1-1, reads DGGITQSPKYLFRKEGQNVTLSCEQNLNHDAMYWYRQDPGQGLRLIYYSQIVNDFQKGDIAEGYSVSREKKESFPLTVTSAQKNPTAFYLCASSNGQGRTRSEAFFGQGTRLTVV.

The V gene is TRBV27, the J gene TRBJ1-4; D remains unclear. This CDR3 is 17 amino acids long. CDR1 MNHEY and CDR2 SMNVEV come from the germline V gene (reference sequence). Trimming pared 6 bases from V and 6 bases from J, leaving 23 bases between. The CDR3 loop reads CASSYRPLLGRDEKLFF. Here the CDR3 DNA reads TGTGCCAGCAGCTATCGGCCCCTCTTGGGGAGGGATGAAAAACTGTTTTTT. Together with reference TRBV27 and TRBJ1-4, the CDR3 gives the full variable domain: EAQVTQNPRYLITVTGKKLTVTCSQNMNHEYMSWYRQDPGLGLRQIYYSMNVEVTDKGDVPEGYKVSRKEKRNFPLILESPSPNQTSLYFCASSYRPLLGRDEKLFFGSGTQLSVL.

The J gene is TRBJ1-3, the V gene TRBV9; TRBD1 matches at 7 bases. Looked up from germline, CDR1 is SGDLS and CDR2 is YYNGEE. This CDR3 is 14 amino acids long. V trimming: 0 bases; J trimming: 7 bases; junction bases outside the gene matches: 4. In DNA, the CDR3 is TGTGCCAGCAGCGTAGACAGGGGACGGAACACCATATATTTT. Translation gives CASSVDRGRNTIYF.

This rearrangement joins TRBV12-3 or TRBV12-4 to TRBJ2-7; D may be TRBD1 (6 bases). V gave up 6 bases and J gave up 6 bases, with 15 bases separating them. The CDR3 covers 13 residues. This chain's CDR3 is CASRTGTRGEQYF. The CDR3 nucleotides read TGTGCCAGCAGAACAGGTACCAGGGGCGAGCAGTACTTC.

In DNA form, the CDR3 reads TGTGCCACCAGCAGAGCGAGCGGGGGTGAGACCCAGTACTTC. It specifies CATSRASGGETQYF. V gene TRBV15 combines with J gene TRBJ2-5, with 8 positions matching TRBD2. This CDR3 has 14 residues. Per the germline V gene, CDR1 is LNHNV and CDR2 is YYDKDF (reference sequence). Losses at the gene ends were 1 base for V and 5 bases for J; bases not matched to a gene: 3.